This record concerns one TCR beta chain sequence. Its antigen is not identified. The data stem from a study of cytomegalovirus exposure and HLA in healthy donors. Amplification used 60 Vbeta primers and 13 Jbeta primers. Assay: immunoSEQ multiplex PCR; the TCRdb copy retains only in-frame clones and omits some. The sample contains some 180,000 clones, about 81% of which appear only once. Whole-study results and caveats: Sequencing depth across donors, presence/absence analyses assumed, was roughly uniform. Investigators reported around 150 TCR beta chains as tied to cytomegalovirus.

Sequences were obtained from PBMCs. The sequence was obtained from a man between 35 and 55 years old in good health and CMV-seronegative.

Here the CDR3 reads CSVEGDLGGFYNEQFF. Written as DNA, the CDR3 is TGCAGCGTTGAAGGGGACTTGGGCGGTTTTTACAATGAGCAGTTCTTC. This chain uses TRBV29-1 with TRBJ2-1; D is perhaps TRBD2 (6 bases). Germline V gene data show CDR1 as SQVTM and CDR2 as ANQGSEA. The CDR3 consists of 16 residues. The V end was cut by 1 base, the J end by 4 bases, with 17 bases between.